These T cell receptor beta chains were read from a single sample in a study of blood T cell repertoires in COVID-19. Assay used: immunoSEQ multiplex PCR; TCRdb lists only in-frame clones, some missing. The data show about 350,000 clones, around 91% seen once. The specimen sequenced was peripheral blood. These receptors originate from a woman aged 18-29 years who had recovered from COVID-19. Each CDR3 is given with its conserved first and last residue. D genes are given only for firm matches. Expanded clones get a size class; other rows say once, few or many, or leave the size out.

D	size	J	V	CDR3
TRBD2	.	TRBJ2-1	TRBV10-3	CAISGLAGPSSYNEQFF
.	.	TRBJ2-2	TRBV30	CAWVERNTGELFF
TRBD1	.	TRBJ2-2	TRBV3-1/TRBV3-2	CASSQDPGGNTGELFF
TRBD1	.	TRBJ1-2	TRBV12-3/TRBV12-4	CASISGQGYGYTF
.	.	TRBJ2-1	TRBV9	CASSVASGYNEQFF
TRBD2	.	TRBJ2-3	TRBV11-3	CASSLVLSSGSHDTQYF
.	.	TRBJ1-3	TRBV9	CASSLGGLGNTIYF
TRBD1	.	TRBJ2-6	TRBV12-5	CASGFTTGVGANVLTF
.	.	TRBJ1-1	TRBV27	CASINGKNRDIIRSPPQAFF
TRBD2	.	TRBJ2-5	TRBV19	CASSEGLNQETQYF
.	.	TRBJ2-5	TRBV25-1	CASRGRQETQYF
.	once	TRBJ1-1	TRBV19	CASSPYRAPDTEAFF
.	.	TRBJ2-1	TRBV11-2	CASRHDRPLSSNEQFF
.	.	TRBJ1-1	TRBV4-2	CASSQEQDTEAFF
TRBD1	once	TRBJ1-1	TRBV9	CASSVHTTGDGTEAFF
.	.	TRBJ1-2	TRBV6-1	CASSEPPGQANNYGYTF
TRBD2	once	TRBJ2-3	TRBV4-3	CASSHTPGTSGFNTQYF
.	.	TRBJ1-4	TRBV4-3	CASSQEPNLSGSTNEKLFF
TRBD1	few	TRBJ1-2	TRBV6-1	CASSEIEGAGYGYTF
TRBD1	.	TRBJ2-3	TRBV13	CASSSDRGGDTQYF
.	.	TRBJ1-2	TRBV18	CASSPGGREDNYGYTF
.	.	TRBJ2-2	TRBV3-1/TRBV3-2	CASSQDRRGTGELFF
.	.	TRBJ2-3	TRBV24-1	CATSDSSTDTQYF
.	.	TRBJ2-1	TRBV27	CASSLSIGGENNEQFF
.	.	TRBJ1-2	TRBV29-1	CSVRFRGEDYGYTF
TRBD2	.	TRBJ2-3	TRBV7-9	CASTPTGTSGTSTDTQYF
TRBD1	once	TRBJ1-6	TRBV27	CASSLIAGQGNSPLHF
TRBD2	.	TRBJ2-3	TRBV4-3	CASSATSGREHTQYF
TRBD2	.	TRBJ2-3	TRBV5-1	CASSELAGTDTQYF
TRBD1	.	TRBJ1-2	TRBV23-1	CASGSQGDPTDTF
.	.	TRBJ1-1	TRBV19	CASSPFRGSEAFF
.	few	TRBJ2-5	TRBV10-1	CASSATVQETQYF
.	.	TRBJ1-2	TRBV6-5	CASSYSTGYGYTF
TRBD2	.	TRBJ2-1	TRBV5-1	CASSLAPSGSRGNEQFF
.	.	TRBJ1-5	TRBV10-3	CAISESGVGQPQHF
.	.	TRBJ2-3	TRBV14	CASSPFSGWADTQYF
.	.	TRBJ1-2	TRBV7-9	CASSLVQGGGYTF
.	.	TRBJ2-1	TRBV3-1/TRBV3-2	CASSQGHYNEQFF
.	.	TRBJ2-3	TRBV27	CASSLWLDGETDTQYF
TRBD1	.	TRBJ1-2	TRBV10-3	CAISGTTGEDGYTF
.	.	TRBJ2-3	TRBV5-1	CASSLVNVDTQYF
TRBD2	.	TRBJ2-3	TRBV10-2	CASRRLAGGTDTQYF
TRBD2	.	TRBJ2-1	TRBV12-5	CASGLDTGTSGRSYNEQFF
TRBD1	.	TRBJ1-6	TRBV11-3	CASSLSRDRDNSGVASPLHF
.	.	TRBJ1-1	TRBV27	CASSLTGSTEAFF
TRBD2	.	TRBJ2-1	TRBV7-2	CASSLGGTSGIYNEQFF
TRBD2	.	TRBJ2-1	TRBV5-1	CASTTKPLAGDYNEQFF
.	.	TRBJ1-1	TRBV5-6	CASSRGGAGPMNTEAFF
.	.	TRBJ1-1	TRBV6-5	CASSYRGMNTEAFF
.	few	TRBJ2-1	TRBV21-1	CASSNGKSDRGPSNEQFF
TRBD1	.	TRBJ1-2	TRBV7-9	CASSLMATGDGYTF
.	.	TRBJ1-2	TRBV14	CASSQVGGFYGYTF
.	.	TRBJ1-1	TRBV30	CAWSVSLDTEAFF
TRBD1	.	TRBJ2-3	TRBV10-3	CAISEGLRQGKF
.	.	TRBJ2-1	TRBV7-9	CASSPVGGAFNEQFF
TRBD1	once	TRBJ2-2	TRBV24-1	CATSDPLGTGENTGELFF
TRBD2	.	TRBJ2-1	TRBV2	CASGTSGWDEQFF
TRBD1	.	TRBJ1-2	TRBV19	CASSLRTGVYGYTF
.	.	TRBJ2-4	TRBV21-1	CASSSPGLAEAEPRNIQYF
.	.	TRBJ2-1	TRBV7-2	CASSPYNEQFF